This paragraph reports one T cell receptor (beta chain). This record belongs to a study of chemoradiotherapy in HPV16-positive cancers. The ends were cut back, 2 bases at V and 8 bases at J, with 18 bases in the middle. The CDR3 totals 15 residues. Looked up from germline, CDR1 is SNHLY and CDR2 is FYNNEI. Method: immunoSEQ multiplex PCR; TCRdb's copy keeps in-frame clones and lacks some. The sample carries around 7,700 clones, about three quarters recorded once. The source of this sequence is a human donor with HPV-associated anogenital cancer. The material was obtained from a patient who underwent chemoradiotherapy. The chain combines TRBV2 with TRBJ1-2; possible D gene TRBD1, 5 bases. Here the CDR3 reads CASSEIIPMGGGYTF. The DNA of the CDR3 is TGTGCCAGCAGTGAAATAATTCCGATGGGGGGGGGCTACACCTTC.